The 3 T cell receptor beta chains reported below all come from one sample, sequenced in a study of early T cells in non-severe SARS-CoV-2 infection. MiXCR, applied by TCRdb to the 5' RACE reads, yields one record per CDR3 protein. The profile shows approximately 75,000 distinct CDR3 sequences, 14% of them singletons. Sequenced material: whole blood, taken at baseline. The receptor set was obtained from an adult who was a healthcare worker with PCR-confirmed SARS-CoV-2 infection or an uninfected control (not recorded which).

The sample holds a few counts of this clonotype. This chain joins TRBV19 and TRBJ2-1; no clear D gene. The V and J ends lost 6 bases and 0 bases respectively, with 12 bases between them. Germline lookup yields CDR1 LNHDA and CDR2 SQIVND (reference sequence). The CDR3 totals 15 residues. The chain's CDR3 is CASRSQVGSYNEQFF. CDR3 DNA sequence: TGTGCCAGTAGGTCTCAAGTTGGCTCCTACAATGAGCAGTTCTTC.

The genes are TRBV7-9 and TRBJ1-4, with a weak D call TRBD1 (5 bases). Germline V gene sequence: CDR1 SEHNR, CDR2 FQNEAQ (reference sequence). V was clipped by 4 bases and J by 1 base, with 7 bases between them. CDR3 length: 14 residues. CDR3 nucleotide sequence: TGTGCCAGCAGCTCCAGGGAAACTAATGAAAAACTGTTTTTT. This sequence encodes CASSSRETNEKLFF.

This clonotype was recorded at least ten times. Written as DNA, the CDR3 is TGTGCCAGCAGTTACTCGGGCGGGGCCCAGTACTTC. It translates to CASSYSGGAQYF. This chain uses TRBV6-5 with TRBJ2-5; weak D call: TRBD2 (6 bases). CDR1 and CDR2 from the germline V gene are MNHEY and SVGAGI. This CDR3 is 12 amino acids long. V dropped 0 bases and J dropped 9 bases, with 8 bases sitting between them.